This T cell receptor (beta chain) was found in a study of cytomegalovirus exposure and HLA in healthy donors. Primers included in the PCR were 60 Vbeta and 13 Jbeta primers. The method was immunoSEQ multiplex PCR; TCRdb's version includes in-frame clones alone and lacks a portion of them. This sample has some 54,000 clones; around 70% occur once, and the top ten carry about 3%. Germline V gene lookup returns CDR1 SQVTM and CDR2 ANQGSEA. The CDR3 loop spans 16 amino acids. The ends lost 1 base at V and 1 base at J; junction bases unmatched: 5. Sample: PBMCs. The receptor comes from a man between 18 and 35 years old in good health and CMV-seronegative. The chain joins TRBV29-1 to TRBJ2-1; 9 bases match TRBD2. This CDR3 reads CSVEGTSGPSYNEQFF. CDR3 in DNA: TGCAGCGTTGAAGGCACTAGCGGGCCTTCCTACAATGAGCAGTTCTTC.